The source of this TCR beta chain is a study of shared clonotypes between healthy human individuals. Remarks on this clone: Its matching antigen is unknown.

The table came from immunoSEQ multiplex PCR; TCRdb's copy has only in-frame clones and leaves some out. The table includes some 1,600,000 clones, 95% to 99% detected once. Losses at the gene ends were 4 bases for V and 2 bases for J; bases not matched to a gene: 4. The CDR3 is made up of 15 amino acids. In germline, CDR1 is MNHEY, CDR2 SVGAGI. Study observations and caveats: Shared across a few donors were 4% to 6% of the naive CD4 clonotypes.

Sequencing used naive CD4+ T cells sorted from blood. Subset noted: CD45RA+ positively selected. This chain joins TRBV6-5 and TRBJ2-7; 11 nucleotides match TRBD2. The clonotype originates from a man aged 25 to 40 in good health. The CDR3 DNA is TGTGCCAGCAGTTCGATAGCGGGAGGGCCCTACGAGCAGTACTTC. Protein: CASSSIAGGPYEQYF.